Sequencing of this T cell receptor beta chain was carried out in a study of untreated major depressive disorder. Study results and limitations: Compared with controls, depressed patients showed more TRBV05-01 (Vbeta 5.1) usage in CD4+ T cells.

Assay used: immunoSEQ multiplex PCR; TCRdb lists only in-frame clones, some missing. Of more than 20,000 clones listed, 85% to 95% are singletons. CDR3 length: 15 amino acids. V was cut by 6 bases and J by 2 bases, with 14 bases left in between. In germline, CDR1 is MNHEY, CDR2 SMNVEV (reference sequence). Every participant had European ancestry. This clone was seen only once. Its antigen is undetermined. The source of this sequence is a man younger than 45 in good health. Sequenced input: CD4+ T cells from PBMCs. V and J are TRBV27 and TRBJ1-3; maybe TRBD1 (5 bases). This CDR3 is CASRIPGTTGNTIYF. CDR3 coding DNA: TGTGCCAGCAGAATCCCCGGGACTACTGGAAACACCATATATTTT.